This T cell receptor (beta chain) was profiled in a study of blood T cell repertoires in COVID-19. Overall study context: Samples taken during acute and convalescent COVID-19 were collected in the United States, Italy and Spain. Nucleic acid was either cDNA or gDNA, and it came from T cells, B-cell-depleted T cells, or PBMCs.

Original processing notes: Amplified reference gene primers provided the basis for estimating nucleated cell counts. Assay: immunoSEQ multiplex PCR; the TCRdb copy retains only in-frame clones and omits some. The V and J calls and clone size were taken over from that table, and D and trimming were inferred from the DNA. The table lists about 490,000 clones, 70% to 90% of them singletons. On this clone: This sample includes further DNA sequences coding for the same CDR3.

The germline V and J ends were trimmed by 4 bases and 3 bases, with 9 bases remaining between them. Per germline, CDR1 SQVTM and CDR2 ANQGSEA. The CDR3 totals 12 residues. This clonotype was obtained from a human donor in a cohort sampled during active COVID-19. The rearrangement uses TRBV29-1 and TRBJ1-1; D is uncertain. The specimen sequenced was peripheral blood. The CDR3 protein is CSVGRGDTEAFF. DNA for the CDR3: TGCAGCGTTGGGCGGGGAGACACTGAAGCTTTCTTT.